This TCR beta chain is from a study of T cells in Graves' hyperthyroidism and ophthalmopathy (dated 2019 in TCRdb). For context, the study as a whole: Peripheral blood samples were taken at initial diagnosis, before any treatment was given. Prospective prediction of ophthalmopathy was tested in an independent validation cohort consisting of 18 to 20 hyperthyroidism patients and approximately 16 patients who later progressed to ophthalmopathy. The 100 or so discovery patients were divided at random into training and test sets in a 7:3 ratio. TCR Vbeta CDR3 sequencing of 130 to 150 peripheral blood samples (over 40 ophthalmopathy, under 80 hyperthyroidism and approximately 17 progressor patients) is reported in the paper. After blood sampling, hyperthyroidism patients were treated with methimazole at a starting dose of 30 mg daily, and ophthalmopathy patients were treated with high-dose intravenous methylprednisolone. A discovery cohort of about a hundred patients, about 43 with Graves' ophthalmopathy and approximately 57 with stable Graves' hyperthyroidism, was used to find distinguishing TCR V-J signatures. In addition, the study compared T-cell repertoires in thyroid tissue and in blood from about 6 Graves' hyperthyroidism patients. The full study reports these points: In validation, the model predicted progression to ophthalmopathy a median of roughly 6.2 months before onset, with approximately 68% sensitivity and more than 72% specificity. Blood samples also contained most of the expanded thyroid clonotypes (frequency above 0.001), which suggests that blood repertoires may reflect thyroid immune responses. No statistical method was used to set the sample size in advance, and investigators knew the group allocation. A model built on a 13 V-J signature distinguished ophthalmopathy from stable hyperthyroidism, reaching over 85% sensitivity and about 81% specificity in cross-validation and 80%/75% in testing.

The TCR beta CDR3 regions were amplified from RNA transcripts. For the first round of RT-PCR on the TCR CDR3, the HTBI primer set was used together with the Qiagen OneStep RT-PCR kit. Libraries were constructed in a second round of multiplex PCR, after which size selection and purification were performed. The libraries were sequenced on an Illumina HiSeq2000 using paired-end 100 bp reads. As for the original processing: Raw data were processed with SOAPnuke, discarding reads with adapters, uncalled bases, mean Phred below 15, or no exact constant-primer or identifier match. High-quality paired reads were merged using COPE v1.2.5, and each unique nucleotide sequence was defined as a clonotype. MiTCR v1.1 was used to align clonotypes to the IMGT TRBV, TRBD and TRBJ reference segments. The analysis was restricted to V-J combinations with a frequency above 0.0001, which together covered 99% to 99.2% of the repertoires. A TCS score was defined as the ratio of F50 (clonal expansion) to E x V (chaos), with BLOSUM62-based TCRdist applied between CDR3 peptides within each V-J. Welch's t-statistics and random forest reduced just over 500 V-J features to 10 to 15, which were used in a naive Bayes classifier (R e1071). The public reads were run again by TCRdb, first through fastp at Q25 and then through MiXCR, and only productive beta chains were kept. Identical CDR3 protein sequences are pooled into one entry, listed with their most common genes and DNA. The V and J calls come from TCRdb's annotation, not from the publication. A total of roughly 300,000 distinct CDR3 sequences appear in this sample, 20% to 30% of them only once. 25% to 30% of the sample rests with the top ten.

Hyperthyroidism patients were aged 18 to 65 years and newly diagnosed, with disease duration of less than 2 months. The study excluded patients with uncontrolled infections, other autoimmune diseases, pregnancy or lactation. Diagnoses were based on clinical symptoms, serum thyroxine and TRAb, thyroid ultrasound and orbital computed tomography. Blood from progressor patients was drawn when they were first diagnosed with hyperthyroidism, before any ophthalmopathy symptoms appeared. PBMCs were separated from roughly 10 ml of fresh peripheral blood using Ficoll-Paque density gradient centrifugation. Progressor patients were initially diagnosed with Graves' hyperthyroidism and developed ophthalmopathy during follow-up. Trizol reagent was used to extract total RNA, and RNA quality was then checked on an Agilent 2100 Bioanalyzer. This clonotype has a count of ten or more. Its target antigen remains unknown. Base qualities are not provided; no much larger clone lies one nucleotide away.

Looking up the germline V gene yields CDR1 MGHDK and CDR2 SYGVNS. V is cut back by 2 bases and J by 5 bases, with 4 bases in the junction unmatched. Including cysteine and phenylalanine, the CDR3 has 15 amino acids. The sequence is cut down to CDR3 DNA, 45 bases in frame from base 1. The specimen was blood. This TCR was recovered from a man in his forties with Graves' hyperthyroidism that later progressed to Graves' ophthalmopathy. The rearrangement joined TRBV25-1 to TRBJ2-2, with 8 bases matching TRBD2. The sequence in DNA is TGTGCCAGCAGTGAAACCGGGAGGGATACCGGGGAGCTGTTTTTT. Its protein is CASSETGRDTGELFF. Extended through the reference TRBV25-1 and TRBJ2-2 proteins, this CDR3 yields the full variable domain: EADIYQTPRYLVIGTGKKITLECSQTMGHDKMYWYQQDPGMELHLIHYSYGVNSTEKGDLSSESTVSRIRTEHFPLTLESARPSHTSQYLCASSETGRDTGELFFGEGSRLTVL.